This T cell receptor (beta chain) was sequenced during a study of blood T cell repertoires in COVID-19. This clone was counted once. The method was immunoSEQ multiplex PCR; TCRdb's version includes in-frame clones alone and lacks a portion of them. The table includes about 360,000 clones, approximately 89% detected once. Everyone who took part was roughly 18 to 89 years old, and they came from about two dozen US areas. V gave up 4 bases and J gave up 7 bases, with 14 bases separating them. CDR1 is LNHDA, CDR2 SQIVND, per germline (reference sequence). The CDR3 runs to 14 residues. Material: PBMCs or T cells enriched from blood (not recorded which). The rearrangement links TRBV19 to TRBJ1-3, with D possibly TRBD1 on 5 matching bases. The sequence was collected from a man younger than 40 who had recovered from COVID-19. Here the CDR3 DNA reads TGTGCCAGTAGTACGGCAGGGATAGGTAACACCATATATTTT. Its translation: CASSTAGIGNTIYF.